This TCR beta chain was profiled in a study of PD-1 blockade in classical Hodgkin lymphoma. Brentuximab vedotin exposure varied, and every patient relapsed after autologous stem cell transplantation. Profiled with immunoSEQ multiplex PCR; TCRdb holds only in-frame clones, not every one. The data show some 58,000 clones, more than 75% seen once. The V gene's germline CDR1 is SGHDT and CDR2 YYEEEE. The CDR3 length is 12 residues. Trimming took off 4 bases at V and 5 bases at J, with 7 bases between the two ends. The rearrangement joins TRBV5-6 to TRBJ1-5; D is undetermined. This sequence was found in a human donor with classical Hodgkin lymphoma. The sample in question was peripheral blood mononuclear cells (PBMCs), obtained before the second cycle of nivolumab. The CDR3, as DNA: TGTGCCAGCAGCCGCGGGGATCAGCCCCAGCATTTT. Translating gives CASSRGDQPQHF.